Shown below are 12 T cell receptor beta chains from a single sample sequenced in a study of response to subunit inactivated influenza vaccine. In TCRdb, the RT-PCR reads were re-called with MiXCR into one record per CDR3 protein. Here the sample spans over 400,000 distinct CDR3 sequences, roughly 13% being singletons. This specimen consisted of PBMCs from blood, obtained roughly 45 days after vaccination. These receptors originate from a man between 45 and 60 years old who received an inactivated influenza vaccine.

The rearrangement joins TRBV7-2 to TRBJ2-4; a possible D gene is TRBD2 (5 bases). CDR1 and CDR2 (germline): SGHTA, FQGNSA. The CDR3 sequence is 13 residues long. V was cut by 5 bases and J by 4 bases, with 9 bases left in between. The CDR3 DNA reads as TGTGCCAGCAGCCTCATAGCGAAAAACATTCAGTACTTC. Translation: CASSLIAKNIQYF.

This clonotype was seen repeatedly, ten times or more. The CDR3 loop is CASSLEGDRRNYGYTF. CDR3 sequence (DNA): TGCGCCAGCAGCTTGGAAGGGGACAGGCGTAACTATGGCTACACCTTC. The genes are TRBV5-1 and TRBJ1-2, with TRBD1 identical over 8 bases. From germline, CDR1 is SGHRS and CDR2 YFSETQ. The V gene end was trimmed by 0 bases and the J gene end by 1 base; junction bases not matched to a gene: 5. The CDR3 runs 16 residues. The complete variable domain, with remaining parts taken from reference TRBV5-1 and TRBJ1-2, reads KAGVTQTPRYLIKTRGQQVTLSCSPISGHRSVSWYQQTPGQGLQFLFEYFSETQRNKGNFPGRFSGRQFSNSRSEMNVSTLELGDSALYLCASSLEGDRRNYGYTFGSGTRLTVV.

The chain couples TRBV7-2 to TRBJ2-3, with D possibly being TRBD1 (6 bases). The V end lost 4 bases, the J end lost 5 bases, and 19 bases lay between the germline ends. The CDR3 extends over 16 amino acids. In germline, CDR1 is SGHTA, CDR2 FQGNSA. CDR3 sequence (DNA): TGTGCCAGCAGCTCGCCTTCCAGGGGAATTGGAGATACGCAGTATTTT. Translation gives CASSSPSRGIGDTQYF.

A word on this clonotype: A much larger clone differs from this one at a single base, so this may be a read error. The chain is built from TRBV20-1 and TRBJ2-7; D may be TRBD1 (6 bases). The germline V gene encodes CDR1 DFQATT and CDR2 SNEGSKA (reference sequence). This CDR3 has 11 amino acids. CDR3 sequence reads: CSAKPGVEQHF. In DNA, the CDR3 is TGCAGTGCTAAACCAGGGGTAGAGCAGCACTTC.

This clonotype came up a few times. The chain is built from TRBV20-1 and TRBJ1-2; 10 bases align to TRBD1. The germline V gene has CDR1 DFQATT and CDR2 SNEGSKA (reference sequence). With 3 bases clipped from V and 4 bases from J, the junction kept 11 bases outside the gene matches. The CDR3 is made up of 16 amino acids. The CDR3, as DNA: TGCAGTGCTAGTGGTACGGGACAGGGGCTTCTCTATGGCTACACCTTC. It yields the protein CSASGTGQGLLYGYTF.

The CDR3, as DNA: TGTGCCAGCAGAGGGGGCCATGAGCAGTTCTTC. It specifies CASRGGHEQFF. The chain employs TRBV12-3 or TRBV12-4 and TRBJ2-1, with 7 bases that match TRBD1. Trimming at V came to 6 bases and at J to 8 bases, leaving 1 base not matched to a gene. The CDR3 is 11 residues long.

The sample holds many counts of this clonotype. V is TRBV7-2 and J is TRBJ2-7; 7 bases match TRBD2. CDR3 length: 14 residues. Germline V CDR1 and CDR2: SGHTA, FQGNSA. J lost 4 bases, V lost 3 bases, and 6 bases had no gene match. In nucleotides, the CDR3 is TGTGCCAGCAGCTTCGAGCGGGACCGGTACGAGCAGTACTTC. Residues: CASSFERDRYEQYF.

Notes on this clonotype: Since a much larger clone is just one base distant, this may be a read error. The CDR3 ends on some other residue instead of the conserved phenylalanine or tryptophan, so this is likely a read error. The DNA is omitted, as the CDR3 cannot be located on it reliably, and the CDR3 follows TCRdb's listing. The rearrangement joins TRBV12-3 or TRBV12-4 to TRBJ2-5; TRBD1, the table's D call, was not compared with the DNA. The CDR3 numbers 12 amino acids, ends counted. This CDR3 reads CASSPPAGREDS.

This chain's CDR3 is CASSHPQGNTEAFF. The CDR3 DNA follows: TGTGCCAGCAGCCATCCACAGGGGAACACTGAAGCTTTCTTT. The chain is built from TRBV3-1 and TRBJ1-1; a possible D gene is TRBD1 (6 bases). This CDR3 has 14 residues. Germline V gives CDR1 LGHDT, CDR2 YNNKEL (reference sequence). With 3 bases removed from V and 1 base from J, the gap between germline ends came to 9 bases.

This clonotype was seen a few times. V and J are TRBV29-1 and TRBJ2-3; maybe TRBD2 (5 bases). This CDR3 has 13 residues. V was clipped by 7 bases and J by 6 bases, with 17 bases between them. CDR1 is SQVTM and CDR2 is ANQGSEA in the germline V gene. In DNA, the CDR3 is TGCAGCGGCCGAGGGTCAGTCTTGGATACGCAGTATTTT. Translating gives CSGRGSVLDTQYF.

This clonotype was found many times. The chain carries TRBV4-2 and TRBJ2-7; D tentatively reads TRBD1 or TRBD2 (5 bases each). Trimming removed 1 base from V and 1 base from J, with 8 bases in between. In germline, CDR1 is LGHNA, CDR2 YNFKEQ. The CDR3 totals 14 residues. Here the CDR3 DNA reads TGTGCCAGCAGCCAAGGTGGGGGATCCTACGAGCAGTACTTC. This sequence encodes CASSQGGGSYEQYF.

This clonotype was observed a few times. The CDR3 DNA reads as TGTGCCAGCAGTTCTCACAGGGCTGAAAAACTGTTTTTT. It is translated as CASSSHRAEKLFF. J is TRBJ1-4 and V is TRBV28, with D maybe TRBD1 (6 bases). Germline V gene lookup returns CDR1 MDHEN and CDR2 SYDVKM. V was shortened by 4 bases and J by 7 bases, with 10 bases between the two germline ends. There are 13 residues in the CDR3.